Sequencing of this TCR beta chain was carried out in a study of cytomegalovirus exposure and HLA in healthy donors. The germline CDR1 and CDR2 sequences are MNHEY and SMNVEV (reference sequence). The CDR3 runs to 14 residues. With V trimmed by 2 bases and J by 11 bases, 4 bases remained unmatched. A multiplex PCR was run with 60 Vbeta primers and 13 Jbeta primers. The protocol was immunoSEQ multiplex PCR, while the TCRdb copy is restricted to in-frame clones and leaves out a portion. The sample includes 150,000 to 200,000 clones, approximately 67% seen only once; the top ten take about 3.2%. The V and J genes are TRBV27 and TRBJ2-1, with 12 bases fitting TRBD2. Specimen: PBMCs. The receptor was derived from a man aged 35-49 years in good health and CMV-seronegative. This CDR3 is CASSLDLAGGKQFF. DNA of the CDR3: TGTGCCAGCAGTTTAGACCTAGCGGGAGGGAAGCAGTTCTTC.